This T cell receptor beta chain was captured by sequencing in a study of control samples from healthy donors and cancer patients (dated by TCRdb to 2019 to 2021). The method was the immunoSEQ multiplex PCR assay. TCRdb provides this immuneACCESS table in a form limited to in-frame rearrangements. Some clones are lacking; in checked studies, under half of them reflect an unresolved V gene, and why the rest are absent is not known. This sample comprises more than 95,000 clones, 83% of them detected only once. 13% of the sample lies in the top ten. Deletion took 2 bases off V and 8 bases off J, with a span of 6 bases between the germline ends. CDR3 length: 12 amino acids, cysteine to phenylalanine. Only the CDR3 DNA stays, 36 bases, in frame from base 1. The germline V gene provides CDR1 KGHDR and CDR2 SFDVKD. With respect to this clone: Which antigen it targets is not known. Base qualities are not provided; no much larger clone lies one nucleotide away.

Recombination linked TRBV24-1 to TRBJ1-5, with the identity of the D gene unclear. This clonotype was obtained from a woman in her 50s in good health. Sequencing used blood. The encoded CDR3 is CATSDSWKPQHF. The sequenced DNA: TGTGCCACCAGTGATTCGTGGAAGCCCCAGCATTTT.